This TCR beta chain was sequenced during a study of vaccination and CD4 T cells after COVID-19. Turning to the study itself: Post-COVID samples were collected a median approximately 93 days following diagnosis, spanning 35 to 161.

Treatment meaning: roughly 10-day PBMC culture with coronavirus spike peptide pools or control peptides (ViraFEST assay). IL-2 at around 10 IU/ml and peptide pools at around 10 ug/ml were added to PBMCs cultured at about 2 million per well. The CDR3 is 13 amino acids. Germline-derived CDR1 and CDR2 are MNHEY and SMNVEV (reference sequence). Germline trimming cut 9 bases from V and 5 bases from J; bases unmatched to any gene: 6. Study findings and constraints: In convalescent patients, 304 of 307 vaccine-specific clones were mono-reactive for SARS-CoV-2 spike.

Cultured CD4+ T cell DNA underwent sequencing with the Oncomine TCR Beta short-read assay. Genomic DNA from cultured CD4+ T cells was extracted. Via MiXCR, TCRdb re-called the PCR reads, giving one row per CDR3 protein. The sample has 20,000 or so distinct CDR3 sequences; roughly 50% are singletons. On this clonotype: Its antigen is still unknown.

Sequenced: CD4+ T cells from blood, cultured in vitro. This receptor was obtained from a human donor who had recovered from COVID-19. This rearrangement joins TRBV27 to TRBJ2-1, with TRBD1 matching 8 bases. CDR3 sequence: CASYRGEDNEQFF. In nucleotides, the CDR3 is TGTGCCAGTTACAGGGGGGAAGACAATGAGCAGTTCTTC.